These T cell receptor beta chains were read from a single sample in a study of blood T cell repertoires in COVID-19. TCRdb's copy holds only in-frame clones and misses some; the assay was immunoSEQ multiplex PCR. The table records some 100,000 clones, approximately 93% of them present only once. Sequenced: peripheral blood. Source of these receptors: a man between 60 and 75 years old with acute or convalescent COVID-19. Each CDR3 is given with its conserved first and last residue. A D gene is named only where the DNA matches it firmly. Clone size is stated in some rows and not others, as once, few, many or a class when expanded.

size	V	J	D	CDR3	DNA
-	TRBV30	TRBJ2-7	TRBD2	CAWSVGRLADSYEQYF	TGTGCCTGGAGTGTCGGAAGGCTAGCGGATTCCTACGAGCAGTACTTC
once	TRBV5-4	TRBJ1-1	-	CASSFPGNTEAFF	TGTGCCAGCAGCTTTCCAGGGAACACTGAAGCTTTCTTT
-	TRBV5-1	TRBJ2-1	-	CASSSGPASEQFF	TGCGCCAGCAGCAGCGGACCGGCCAGCGAGCAGTTCTTC
-	TRBV3-1/TRBV3-2	TRBJ2-1	-	CASSPRQNEQFF	TGTGCCAGCAGCCCGAGACAGAATGAGCAGTTCTTC
-	TRBV7-9	TRBJ2-3	TRBD2	CASSWGLETADTQYF	TGTGCCAGCAGCTGGGGACTAGAAACTGCAGATACGCAGTATTTT
-	TRBV24-1	TRBJ1-4	TRBD1	CATSDSGQGNEKLFF	TGTGCCACCAGTGATTCCGGACAGGGTAATGAAAAACTGTTTTTT
-	TRBV6-6	TRBJ2-7	-	CASSSRLVRSYEQYF	TGTGCCAGCAGCTCGAGACTAGTCCGATCCTACGAGCAGTACTTC
-	TRBV3-1/TRBV3-2	TRBJ1-3	-	CASSQSHGNTIYF	TGTGCCAGCAGCCAGAGTCATGGAAACACCATATATTTT
-	TRBV2	TRBJ2-5	-	CASSYSQETQYF	TGTGCCAGCTCTTACAGCCAAGAGACCCAGTACTTC
-	TRBV10-3	TRBJ1-2	-	CAISRERLPDYGYTF	TGTGCCATCAGCAGGGAACGACTTCCAGACTATGGCTACACCTTC
few	TRBV3-1/TRBV3-2	TRBJ2-2	-	CASSQAFGELFF	TGTGCCAGCAGCCAAGCGTTCGGGGAGCTGTTTTTT
-	TRBV7-3	TRBJ2-2	-	CASSLTGQSNGELFF	TGTGCCAGCAGCTTAACCGGACAGTCAAACGGGGAGCTGTTTTTT
-	TRBV19	TRBJ1-3	TRBD1	CASSMFGQGFSGNTIYF	TGTGCCAGTAGTATGTTCGGACAGGGGTTCTCTGGAAACACCATATATTTT
-	TRBV18	TRBJ2-1	TRBD1	CASSPVTGTGNEQFF	TGTGCCAGCTCACCAGTGACAGGGACAGGGAATGAGCAGTTCTTC
-	TRBV5-1	TRBJ2-1	TRBD2	CASSSRDQRLAGNSNEQFF	TGCGCCAGCAGCTCCCGGGACCAGAGACTAGCGGGCAATTCCAATGAGCAGTTCTTC
-	TRBV18	TRBJ1-4	-	CASSLGRNEKLFF	TGTGCCAGCTCACTGGGGAGGAATGAAAAACTGTTTTTT
-	TRBV6-5	TRBJ2-7	-	CASSYSSASYEQYF	TGTGCCAGCAGTTACTCTAGCGCCTCCTACGAGCAGTACTTC
-	TRBV28	TRBJ2-1	TRBD1	CASSPSFYRGRNDEQFF	TGTGCCAGCAGTCCATCCTTCTACAGGGGGCGCAACGATGAGCAGTTCTTC
-	TRBV28	TRBJ1-1	TRBD1	CASRPGDRVSTEAFF	TGTGCCAGCAGGCCTGGGGACAGGGTATCCACTGAAGCTTTCTTT
once	TRBV25-1	TRBJ1-1	-	CASSEYGGWSEAFF	TGTGCCAGCAGTGAATATGGAGGGTGGTCTGAAGCTTTCTTT
-	TRBV19	TRBJ1-1	-	CASSSRSYTEAFF	TGTGCCAGTAGTTCACGGAGTTATACTGAAGCTTTCTTT
-	TRBV14	TRBJ1-1	-	CASSQDRRQARNTEAFF	TGTGCCAGCAGCCAAGATCGGCGACAGGCACGGAACACTGAAGCTTTCTTT
-	TRBV25-1	TRBJ1-1	-	CASSEFGTQNTEAFF	TGTGCCAGCAGTGAATTCGGGACACAGAACACTGAAGCTTTCTTT
-	TRBV7-6	TRBJ2-5	TRBD2	CASSLGLAGRQETQYF	TGTGCCAGCAGCTTGGGACTAGCGGGAAGGCAAGAGACCCAGTACTTC
-	TRBV18	TRBJ1-3	TRBD1	CASWGTGDVSGNTIYF	TGTGCCAGCTGGGGGACAGGGGACGTCTCTGGAAACACCATATATTTT
-	TRBV25-1	TRBJ1-6	-	CASSPGGSPLHF	TGTGCCAGCAGCCCCGGAGGATCACCCCTCCACTTT
-	TRBV30	TRBJ2-3	-	CAWSPREADTQYF	TGTGCCTGGAGTCCCCGGGAAGCAGATACGCAGTATTTT
-	TRBV29-1	TRBJ1-1	-	CNQGFWTEAFF	TGCAACCAGGGATTTTGGACTGAAGCTTTCTTT
once	TRBV4-2	TRBJ1-5	TRBD1	CASSQETGSNQPQHF	TGTGCCAGCAGCCAAGAGACAGGGAGCAATCAGCCCCAGCATTTT
-	TRBV7-9	TRBJ1-2	-	CASSLGQTYGYTF	TGTGCCAGCAGCTTGGGCCAGACATATGGCTACACCTTC
-	TRBV11-2	TRBJ1-4	-	CASSLDSATNEKLFF	TGTGCCAGCAGCTTAGATAGTGCAACTAATGAAAAACTGTTTTTT
-	TRBV19	TRBJ1-1	TRBD1	CASSIRGQGRVNTEAFF	TGTGCCAGTAGTATAAGGGGGCAGGGCCGTGTGAACACTGAAGCTTTCTTT
-	TRBV5-1	TRBJ1-1	-	CASSGTDMNTEAFF	TGCGCCAGCAGCGGGACTGATATGAACACTGAAGCTTTCTTT
-	TRBV5-1	TRBJ1-1	-	CASSLGQGETEAFF	TGCGCCAGCAGCCTAGGGCAGGGTGAAACTGAAGCTTTCTTT
-	TRBV14	TRBJ2-1	-	CASSQGTATYNEQFF	TGTGCCAGCAGCCAAGGGACTGCGACCTACAATGAGCAGTTCTTC
once	TRBV28	TRBJ1-1	TRBD1	CASSRGQGARGNTEAFF	TGTGCCAGCAGCCGCGGACAGGGGGCTCGAGGGAACACTGAAGCTTTCTTT
-	TRBV9	TRBJ2-5	TRBD2	CASNRGGGETQYF	TGTGCCAGCAACCGGGGGGGCGGTGAGACCCAGTACTTC
-	TRBV7-2	TRBJ1-5	-	CASSSRAGGRQPQHF	TGTGCCAGCAGCTCTAGGGCCGGGGGTCGTCAGCCCCAGCATTTT
-	TRBV2	TRBJ1-5	-	CASKEEDGQPNQPQHF	TGTGCCAGCAAAGAGGAAGACGGACAGCCCAATCAGCCCCAGCATTTT
once	TRBV5-8	TRBJ2-3	TRBD1	CASSFNRGVTDTQYF	TGTGCCAGCAGCTTTAACAGGGGGGTAACAGATACGCAGTATTTT
-	TRBV11-3	TRBJ2-1	-	CASSLESGLNHEQFF	TGTGCCAGCAGCTTAGAATCAGGGCTCAATCATGAGCAGTTCTTC
-	TRBV2	TRBJ1-5	TRBD1	CASSSQGAGNQPQHF	TGTGCCAGCAGCTCCCAGGGGGCCGGAAATCAGCCCCAGCATTTT
once	TRBV30	TRBJ1-1	-	CAWSVQGAMNTEAFF	TGTGCCTGGAGTGTCCAAGGGGCTATGAACACTGAAGCTTTCTTT
-	TRBV7-9	TRBJ2-3	-	CASSSDISTDTQYF	TGTGCCAGCAGCTCCGACATTAGCACAGATACGCAGTATTTT
-	TRBV18	TRBJ2-7	TRBD1	CASSRDRYSEQYF	TGTGCCAGCTCACGGGACAGGTACTCCGAGCAGTACTTC
-	TRBV24-1	TRBJ2-5	-	CATSGAKPGSETETQYF	TGTGCCACCAGTGGCGCGAAGCCAGGGTCAGAGACCGAGACCCAGTACTTC
-	TRBV30	TRBJ2-5	TRBD1	CAWSGGGARRETQYF	TGTGCCTGGAGTGGAGGGGGCGCCAGGCGAGAGACCCAGTACTTC
-	TRBV15	TRBJ1-3	-	CATSRPQGSGNTIYF	TGTGCCACCAGCAGACCACAGGGATCCGGAAACACCATATATTTT
-	TRBV4-1	TRBJ2-1	-	CASSQGAGSYNEQFF	TGCGCCAGCAGCCAAGGGGCGGGGTCCTACAATGAGCAGTTCTTC
-	TRBV15	TRBJ2-1	-	CATSPDTYNEQFF	TGTGCCACCAGCCCCGACACTTACAATGAGCAGTTCTTC
-	TRBV27	TRBJ1-6	TRBD1	CASSSQDRGLSPLHF	TGTGCCAGCAGTTCGCAGGACAGGGGGCTGTCACCCCTCCACTTT
-	TRBV20-1	TRBJ2-5	-	CSASPSEETQYF	TGCAGTGCTAGTCCGTCCGAAGAGACCCAGTACTTC
-	TRBV2	TRBJ1-4	TRBD1	CASGTGDPTNEKLFF	TGTGCCAGCGGGACAGGGGATCCAACTAATGAAAAACTGTTTTTT
-	TRBV24-1	TRBJ1-5	TRBD1	CAARSGTGGDNQPQHF	TGTGCCGCCCGATCCGGGACAGGGGGCGACAATCAGCCCCAGCATTTT